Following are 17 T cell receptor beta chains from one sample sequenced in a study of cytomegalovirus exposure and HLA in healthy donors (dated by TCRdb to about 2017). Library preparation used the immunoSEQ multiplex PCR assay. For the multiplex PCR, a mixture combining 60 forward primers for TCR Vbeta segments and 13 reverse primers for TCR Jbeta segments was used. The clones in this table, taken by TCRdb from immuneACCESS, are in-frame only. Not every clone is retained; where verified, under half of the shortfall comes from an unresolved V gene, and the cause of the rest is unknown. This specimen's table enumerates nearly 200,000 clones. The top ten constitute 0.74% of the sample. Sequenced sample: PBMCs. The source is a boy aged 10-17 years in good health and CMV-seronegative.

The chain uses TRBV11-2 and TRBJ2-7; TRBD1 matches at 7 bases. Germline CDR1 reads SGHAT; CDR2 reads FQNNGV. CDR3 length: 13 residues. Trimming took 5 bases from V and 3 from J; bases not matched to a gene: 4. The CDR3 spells CASSAGTVYEQYF. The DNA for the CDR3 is TGTGCCAGCAGCGCCGGGACAGTCTACGAGCAGTACTTC.

In nucleotides, the CDR3 is TGTGCCAGCAGTGGGCTCAATCAGCCCCAGCATTTT. Translating gives CASSGLNQPQHF. The rearrangement uses TRBV25-1 and TRBJ1-5; D remains unclear. The CDR3 runs 12 residues. Germline assignment: CDR1 MGHDK and CDR2 SYGVNS. Trimming removed 4 bases at V and 3 bases at J, with 4 bases between.

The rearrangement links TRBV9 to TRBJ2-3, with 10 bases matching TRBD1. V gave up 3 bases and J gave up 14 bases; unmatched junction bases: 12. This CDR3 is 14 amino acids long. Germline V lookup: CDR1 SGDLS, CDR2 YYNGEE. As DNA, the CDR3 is TGTGCCAGCAGCGGAACCCCCGGGACAGGGGTCGCGTATTTT. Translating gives CASSGTPGTGVAYF.

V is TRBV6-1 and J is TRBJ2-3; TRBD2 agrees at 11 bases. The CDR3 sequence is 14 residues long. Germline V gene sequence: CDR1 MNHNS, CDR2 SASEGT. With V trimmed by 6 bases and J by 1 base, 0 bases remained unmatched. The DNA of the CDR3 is TGTGCCAGCAGACTAGCGGGGGGCACAGATACGCAGTATTTT. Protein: CASRLAGGTDTQYF.

The CDR3 nucleotides read TGTGCCAGCAGCTTGTTAGGGGAGGGTCAGCCCCAGCATTTT. Amino acids: CASSLLGEGQPQHF. The V gene is TRBV5-4, the J gene TRBJ1-5; D might be TRBD1 (5 bases). V was clipped by 1 base and J by 6 bases, with 11 bases between them. Germline V gene sequence: CDR1 SGHNT, CDR2 YYREEE (reference sequence). This CDR3 spans 14 amino acids.

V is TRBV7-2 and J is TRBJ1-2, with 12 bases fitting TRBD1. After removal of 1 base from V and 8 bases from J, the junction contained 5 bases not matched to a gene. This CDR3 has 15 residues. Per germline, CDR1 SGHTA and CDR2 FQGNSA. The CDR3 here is CASSLEGTGGGGYTF. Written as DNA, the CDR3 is TGTGCCAGCAGCTTAGAAGGGACAGGGGGCGGAGGCTACACCTTC.

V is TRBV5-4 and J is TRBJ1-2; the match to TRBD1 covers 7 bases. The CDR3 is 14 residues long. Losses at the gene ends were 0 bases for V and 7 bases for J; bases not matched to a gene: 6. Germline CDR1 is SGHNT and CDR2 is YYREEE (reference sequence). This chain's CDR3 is CASSLDRGVGGYTF. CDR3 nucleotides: TGTGCCAGCAGCTTGGACAGGGGAGTAGGTGGCTACACCTTC.

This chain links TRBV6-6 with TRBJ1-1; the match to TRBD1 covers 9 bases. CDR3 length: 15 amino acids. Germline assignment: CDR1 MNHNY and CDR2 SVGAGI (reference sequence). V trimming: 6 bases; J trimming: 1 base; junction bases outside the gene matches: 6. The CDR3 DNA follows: TGTGCCAGCAGCGATCGGACAGGGGAGAACACTGAAGCTTTCTTT. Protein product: CASSDRTGENTEAFF.

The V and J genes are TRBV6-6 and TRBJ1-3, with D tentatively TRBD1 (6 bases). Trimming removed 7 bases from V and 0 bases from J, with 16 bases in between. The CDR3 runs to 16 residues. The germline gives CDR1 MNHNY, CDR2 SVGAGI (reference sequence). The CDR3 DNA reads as TGTGCCAGCACCCCAGGGGTCAGGAGCTCTGGAAACACCATATATTTT. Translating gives CASTPGVRSSGNTIYF.

The CDR3 bases are TGCGCCAGCAGCTTGGGAGGGGGTGACCCCGGGGAGCTGTTTTTT. Its protein is CASSLGGGDPGELFF. The V and J genes are TRBV5-1 and TRBJ2-2; D possibly corresponds to TRBD1 (6 bases). The length of the CDR3 is 15 residues. The germline CDR1 and CDR2 sequences are SGHRS and YFSETQ. V was shortened by 0 bases and J by 6 bases, with 12 bases between the two germline ends.

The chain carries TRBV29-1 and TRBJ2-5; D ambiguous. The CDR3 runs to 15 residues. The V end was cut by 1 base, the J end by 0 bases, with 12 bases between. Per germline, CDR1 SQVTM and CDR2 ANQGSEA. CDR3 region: CSVEGEVFNQETQYF. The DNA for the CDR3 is TGCAGCGTTGAAGGAGAAGTTTTCAACCAAGAGACCCAGTACTTC.

CDR3 DNA sequence: TGTGCCAGCAGCTTGGGACAGACTTCCTACGAGCAGTACTTC. It translates to CASSLGQTSYEQYF. The rearrangement joins TRBV5-6 to TRBJ2-7; the D gene is possibly TRBD1 (5 bases). This CDR3 is built from 14 residues. The germline gives CDR1 SGHDT, CDR2 YYEEEE. Trimming took off 0 bases at V and 1 base at J, with 8 bases between the two ends.

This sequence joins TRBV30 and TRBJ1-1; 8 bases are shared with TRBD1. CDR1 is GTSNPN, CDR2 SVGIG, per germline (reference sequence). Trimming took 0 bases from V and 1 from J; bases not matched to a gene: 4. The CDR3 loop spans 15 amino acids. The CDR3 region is CAWSVPGTGNTEAFF. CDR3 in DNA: TGTGCCTGGAGTGTACCCGGGACAGGGAACACTGAAGCTTTCTTT.

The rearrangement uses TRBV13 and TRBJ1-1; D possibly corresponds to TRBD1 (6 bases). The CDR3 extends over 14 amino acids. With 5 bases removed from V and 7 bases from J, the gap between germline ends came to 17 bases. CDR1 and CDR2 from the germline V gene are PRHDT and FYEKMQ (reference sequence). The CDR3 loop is CASSPRTVRHEAFF. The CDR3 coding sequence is TGTGCCAGCAGCCCCCGGACAGTCCGACATGAAGCTTTCTTT. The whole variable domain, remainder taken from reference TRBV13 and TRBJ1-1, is AAGVIQSPRHLIKEKRETATLKCYPIPRHDTVYWYQQGPGQDPQFLISFYEKMQSDKGSIPDRFSAQQFSDYHSELNMSSLELGDSALYFCASSPRTVRHEAFFGQGTRLTVV.

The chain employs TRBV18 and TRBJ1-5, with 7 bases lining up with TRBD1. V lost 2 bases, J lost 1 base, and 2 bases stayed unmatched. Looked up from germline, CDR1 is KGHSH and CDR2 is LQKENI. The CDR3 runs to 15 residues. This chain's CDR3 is CASSPTGQSNQPQHF. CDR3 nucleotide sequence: TGTGCCAGCTCACCAACGGGACAGAGCAATCAGCCCCAGCATTTT.

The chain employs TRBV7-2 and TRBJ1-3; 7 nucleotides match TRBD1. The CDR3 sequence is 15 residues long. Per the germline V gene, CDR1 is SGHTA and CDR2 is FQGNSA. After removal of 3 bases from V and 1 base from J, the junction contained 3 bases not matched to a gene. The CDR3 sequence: CASSFDRASGNTIYF. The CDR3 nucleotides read TGTGCCAGCAGCTTTGACAGGGCTTCTGGAAACACCATATATTTT. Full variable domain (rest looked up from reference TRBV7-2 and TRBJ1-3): GAGVSQSPSNKVTEKGKDVELRCDPISGHTALYWYRQSLGQGLEFLIYFQGNSAPDKSGLPSDRFSAERTGGSVSTLTIQRTQQEDSAVYLCASSFDRASGNTIYFGEGSWLTVV.

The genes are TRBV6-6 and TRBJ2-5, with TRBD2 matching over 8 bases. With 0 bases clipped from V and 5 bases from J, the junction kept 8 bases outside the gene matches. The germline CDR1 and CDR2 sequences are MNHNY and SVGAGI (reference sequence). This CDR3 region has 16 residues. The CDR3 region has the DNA TGTGCCAGCAGTTACTCGAATGCGGGGGGTTGGGAGACCCAGTACTTC. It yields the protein CASSYSNAGGWETQYF.